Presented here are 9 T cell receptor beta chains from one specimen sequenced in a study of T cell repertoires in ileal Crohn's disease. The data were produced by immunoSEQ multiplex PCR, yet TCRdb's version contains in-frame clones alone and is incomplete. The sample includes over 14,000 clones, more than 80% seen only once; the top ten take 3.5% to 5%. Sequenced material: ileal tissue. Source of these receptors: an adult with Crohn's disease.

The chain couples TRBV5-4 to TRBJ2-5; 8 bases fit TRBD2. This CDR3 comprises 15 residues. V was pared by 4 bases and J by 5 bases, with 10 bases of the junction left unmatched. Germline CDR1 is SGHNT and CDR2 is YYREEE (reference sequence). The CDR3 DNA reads TGTGCCAGCAGCCGGGGGGGGGCAGGGGAGGAGACCCAGTACTTC. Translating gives CASSRGGAGEETQYF.

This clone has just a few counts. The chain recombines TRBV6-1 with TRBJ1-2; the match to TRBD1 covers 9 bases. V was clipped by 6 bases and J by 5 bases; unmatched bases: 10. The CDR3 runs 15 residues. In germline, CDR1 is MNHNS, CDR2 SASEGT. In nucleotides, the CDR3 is TGTGCCAGCAGACCCGCTCTGGGACAGGGATATGGCTACACCTTC. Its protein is CASRPALGQGYGYTF.

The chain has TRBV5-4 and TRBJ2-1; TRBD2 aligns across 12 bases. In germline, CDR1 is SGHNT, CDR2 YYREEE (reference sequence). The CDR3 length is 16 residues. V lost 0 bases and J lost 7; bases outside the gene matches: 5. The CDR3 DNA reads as TGTGCCAGCAGCTTGGTGCGTCTAGCGGGGGGGAATGAGCAGTTCTTC. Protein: CASSLVRLAGGNEQFF.

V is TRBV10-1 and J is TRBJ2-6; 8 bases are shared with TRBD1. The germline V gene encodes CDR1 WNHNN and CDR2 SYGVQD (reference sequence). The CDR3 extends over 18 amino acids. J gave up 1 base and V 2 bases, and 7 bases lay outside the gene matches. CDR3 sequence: CASSEVGQVGSGANVLTF. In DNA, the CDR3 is TGCGCCAGCAGTGAGGTGGGACAGGTTGGTTCTGGGGCCAACGTCCTGACTTTC.

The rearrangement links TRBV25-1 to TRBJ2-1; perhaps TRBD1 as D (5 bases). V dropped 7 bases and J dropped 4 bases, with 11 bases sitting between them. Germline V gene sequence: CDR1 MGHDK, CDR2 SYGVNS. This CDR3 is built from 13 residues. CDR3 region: CASTPGNYNEQFF. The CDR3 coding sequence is TGTGCCAGCACCCCAGGGAATTACAATGAGCAGTTCTTC.

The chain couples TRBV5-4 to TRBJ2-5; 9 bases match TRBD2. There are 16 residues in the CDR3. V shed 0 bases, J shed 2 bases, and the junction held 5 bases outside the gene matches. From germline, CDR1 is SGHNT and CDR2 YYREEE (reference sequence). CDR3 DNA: TGTGCCAGCAGCTTGGCAGCTAGCGGGAATCAAGAGACCCAGTACTTC. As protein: CASSLAASGNQETQYF.

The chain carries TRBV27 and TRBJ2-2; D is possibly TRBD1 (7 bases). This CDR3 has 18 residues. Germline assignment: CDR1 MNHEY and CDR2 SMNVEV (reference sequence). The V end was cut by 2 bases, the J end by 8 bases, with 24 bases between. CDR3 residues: CASSLTGAPGGIGGELFF. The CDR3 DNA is TGTGCCAGCAGTTTAACGGGGGCTCCAGGGGGGATTGGGGGGGAGCTGTTTTTT.

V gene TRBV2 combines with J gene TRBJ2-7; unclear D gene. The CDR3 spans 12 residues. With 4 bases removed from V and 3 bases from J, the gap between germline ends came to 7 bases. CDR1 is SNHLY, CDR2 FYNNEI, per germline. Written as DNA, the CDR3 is TGTGCCAGCAGTGGACCGGGCTACGAGCAGTACTTC. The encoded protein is CASSGPGYEQYF.

The chain's CDR3 is CATSSLPPLAVRNEQFF. The DNA for the CDR3 is TGTGCCACCAGCAGCCTCCCCCCCCTAGCGGTAAGAAATGAGCAGTTCTTC. The chain couples TRBV15 to TRBJ2-1, with 7 bases aligning to TRBD2. In germline, CDR1 is LNHNV, CDR2 YYDKDF (reference sequence). CDR3 length: 17 amino acids. J gave up 7 bases and V 3 bases, and 15 bases lay outside the gene matches. Complete variable domain (other parts from reference TRBV15 and TRBJ2-1): DAMVIQNPRYQVTQFGKPVTLSCSQTLNHNVMYWYQQKSSQAPKLLFHYYDKDFNNEADTPDNFQSRRPNTSFCFLDIRSPGLGDTAMYLCATSSLPPLAVRNEQFFGPGTRLTVL.